A selection of T cell receptor beta chains follows, all from one sample in a study of T cells in Graves' hyperthyroidism and ophthalmopathy. Via MiXCR, TCRdb re-called the multiplex PCR reads, giving one row per CDR3 protein. This sample has roughly 300,000 distinct CDR3 sequences, with under 30% found just once. Sequencing was performed on blood. The receptors originated from a man aged 35 to 55 with Graves' hyperthyroidism that later progressed to Graves' ophthalmopathy. Both conserved end residues are part of each CDR3. A D gene is named only where the DNA matches it firmly. Some rows mark clone size as missing; the rest say once, few, many or name a class of expanded clone.

V: TRBV19; size: .; D: .; J: TRBJ1-5; DNA: TGTGCCAGTAGTTCGCAGGGCGTAGGTACGCCCCAGCATTTT; CDR3: CASSSQGVGTPQHF
V: TRBV30; size: few; D: .; J: TRBJ1-4; DNA: TGTGCCTGGAGGGACGGAGGGCCCTCGAGCACAAATTTT; CDR3: CAWRDGGPSSTNF
V: TRBV5-4; size: many; D: .; J: TRBJ1-1; DNA: TGTGCCAGCAGCTTAATGGGACCGACAGTGAACACTGAAGCTTTCTTT; CDR3: CASSLMGPTVNTEAFF
V: TRBV5-1; size: many; D: TRBD1; J: TRBJ2-7; DNA: TGCGCCAGCAGTCGACGTAGGGACAGCGGAGACTACGAGCAGTACTTC; CDR3: CASSRRRDSGDYEQYF
V: TRBV6-5; size: .; D: .; J: TRBJ2-7; DNA: TGTGCCAGCAGTAACGACGGTTTCTACGAGCAGTACTTC; CDR3: CASSNDGFYEQYF
V: TRBV7-2; size: many; D: .; J: TRBJ2-7; DNA: TGTGCCAGCAGCGCGGCCCCTCTCCTCGAGCAGTACTTC; CDR3: CASSAAPLLEQYF
V: TRBV30; size: many; D: .; J: TRBJ1-1; DNA: TGTGCCTGGAGTGTACTGAACACTGAAGCTTTCTTT; CDR3: CAWSVLNTEAFF
V: TRBV29-1; size: many; D: TRBD1; J: TRBJ1-2; DNA: TGCAGCCACTGGACAGGTGGGGACTATGGCTACACCTTC; CDR3: CSHWTGGDYGYTF
V: TRBV12-3/TRBV12-4; size: .; D: .; J: TRBJ1-2; DNA: TGTGCCAGCAGTTTAGGTCCGGCACCTCTCTATGGCTACACCTTC; CDR3: CASSLGPAPLYGYTF
V: TRBV14; size: many; D: TRBD1; J: TRBJ2-5; DNA: TGTGCCAGCAGCCAACTTACAGGGGGCGGAGAGACCCAGTACTTC; CDR3: CASSQLTGGGETQYF
V: TRBV10-3; size: many; D: .; J: TRBJ2-5; DNA: TGTGCCATCAAAGCCGATGGTAGGGAGACCCAGTACTTC; CDR3: CAIKADGRETQYF
V: TRBV20-1; size: many; D: .; J: TRBJ2-5; DNA: TGCAGTGCTAGAAGAAAAGAGACCCAGTACTTC; CDR3: CSARRKETQYF
V: TRBV6-2/TRBV6-3; size: many; D: .; J: TRBJ1-2; DNA: TGTGCCAGCAAATTAGTGTCTACGAATGGCTACACCTTC; CDR3: CASKLVSTNGYTF
V: TRBV28; size: many; D: .; J: TRBJ2-5; DNA: TGTGCCAGCAGTGCGGGGATTAATCGGATTGAGACCCAGTACTTC; CDR3: CASSAGINRIETQYF
V: TRBV7-2; size: many; D: TRBD2; J: TRBJ2-2; DNA: TGTGCCAGCACCCGGACTAGCGGGAGGCCCCGAGGGTGGGAGCTGTTTTTT; CDR3: CASTRTSGRPRGWELFF
V: TRBV12-3/TRBV12-4; size: many; D: .; J: TRBJ2-7; DNA: TGTGCCAGCAGTCCCTCGGCGGGCGAGCAGTACTTC; CDR3: CASSPSAGEQYF
V: TRBV5-6; size: many; D: TRBD2; J: TRBJ2-4; DNA: TGTGCCAGCAGCCTGGGACTAGCGGGAGCGGGAAACATTCAGTACTTC; CDR3: CASSLGLAGAGNIQYF
V: TRBV24-1; size: many; D: TRBD1; J: TRBJ2-5; DNA: TGTGCCACCAGTGATTTGGGGACAGGGGAAGAGACCCAGTACTTC; CDR3: CATSDLGTGEETQYF
V: TRBV10-3; size: many; D: TRBD1; J: TRBJ1-2; DNA: TGTGCCATCAGTGGGACCGGGACAGGGGGCGGCTACACCTTC; CDR3: CAISGTGTGGGYTF
V: TRBV12-3/TRBV12-4; size: .; D: .; J: TRBJ1-6; DNA: TGTGCCAGCAGTTACCCAGGGCGTCATTCACCCCTCCACTTT; CDR3: CASSYPGRHSPLHF
V: TRBV30; size: many; D: .; J: TRBJ1-1; DNA: TGTGCCTGGAGTGTACGCCAAGGGGACCCCTTTGTGGCTTTCTTT; CDR3: CAWSVRQGDPFVAFF
V: TRBV6-1; size: many; D: .; J: TRBJ1-5; DNA: TGTGCCAGCAGCCGGTTAGCGGGAAGCAATCAGCCCCAGCATTTT; CDR3: CASSRLAGSNQPQHF
V: TRBV15; size: .; D: .; J: TRBJ2-7; DNA: TGTGCCACCAGCAGAGCCGGGATTGGTACCTACGAGCAGTACTTC; CDR3: CATSRAGIGTYEQYF
V: TRBV30; size: .; D: .; J: TRBJ2-7; DNA: TGTGCCTGGAGTGGGACTGAAGCCTACGAGCAGTACTTC; CDR3: CAWSGTEAYEQYF
V: TRBV5-1; size: many; D: .; J: TRBJ1-2; DNA: TGCGCCAGCAGCTCGACAGAGGGCCTTGGCTACACCTTC; CDR3: CASSSTEGLGYTF
V: TRBV11-2; size: many; D: TRBD1; J: TRBJ2-5; DNA: TGTGCCAGCAGCCGAACCTCCGGACAGGGAGAGACCCAGCACTTC; CDR3: CASSRTSGQGETQHF
V: TRBV12-3/TRBV12-4; size: few; D: .; J: TRBJ1-2; DNA: TGTGCCAGCAGTTTAGGGACAACCTATGGCTACACCTTC; CDR3: CASSLGTTYGYTF
V: TRBV5-1; size: many; D: .; J: TRBJ1-2; DNA: TGCGCCAGCAGCTTGGGACTCGGACTGCAGGCACATGGCTACACCTTC; CDR3: CASSLGLGLQAHGYTF